This T cell receptor (beta chain) appears in the sequencing data of a study of identical twins. The table lists this clonotype with a few counts. The CDR3 is 14 residues long. V was clipped by 5 bases and J by 10 bases; unmatched bases: 6. CDR1 is SGHNT, CDR2 YENEEA, per germline. MiXCR was run by TCRdb on the 5' RACE reads, yielding one entry per CDR3 protein. The sample has approximately 230,000 distinct CDR3 sequences; 6.5% are singletons. The same sample was also studied in work on T cells expressing NK-cell markers. That work contributes: Beta-chain profiling covered CD3+CD56+NKG2C+, CD3+CD56+NKG2C- and CD3+CD56-NKG2C+ sorted subsets. One of the eight sequenced donors was seronegative, whereas the other seven were HCMV-seropositive. Roughly six of the donors carried dominant NKG2C+ clonotypes that took up roughly 1.0-8% of their CD8+ T cells. Dominance of the CD3+CD56-NKG2C+ fraction by these clonotypes also held in a few donors.

The sequenced sample was CD8+ T cells sorted from blood. The source of this sequence is a woman aged 18-29 years in good health. This chain joins TRBV11-3 and TRBJ1-6; TRBD1 matches 9 bases. CDR3 DNA: TGTGCCAGCAGCCTCCGGACAGGGGACTCACCCCTCCACTTT. Translation gives CASSLRTGDSPLHF.